The following is a T cell receptor (beta chain) sequence with its context. The sample belongs to a study of CD8+ T cells in alopecia areata. There are 13 residues in the CDR3. Trimming took 4 bases from V and 4 from J, leaving 10 bases between them. Germline V gene data show CDR1 as LGHNA and CDR2 as YSLEER. Treatment reported: oral pan-JAK inhibitor, 5-10 mg twice daily. Sequencing templates came from extracted RNA that was reverse transcribed into cDNA. Some clones are missing from TCRdb's copy, which holds only in-frame ones; the method was immunoSEQ multiplex PCR. The table has about 190,000 clones, about three fifths seen once.

The genes are TRBV4-3 and TRBJ1-1; D unresolved. The sequence was collected from a human donor with alopecia areata. The source was CD4+ T cells sorted from blood, collected at week 4, from a patient treated with tofacitinib. The CDR3: CASSLFTGTEAFF. Written as DNA, the CDR3 is TGCGCCAGCAGCCTCTTTACGGGCACTGAAGCTTTCTTT.